This T cell receptor (beta chain) was retrieved from a study of shared clonotypes between healthy human individuals. Study at large: Each donor's CD4 naive and CD4 memory cells filled three plates apiece, CD8 naive two, and CD8 memory one. Study results and caveats: Investigators collected only blood, and repertoires in tissues likely differ.

Sequencing was performed with immunoSEQ multiplex PCR; in TCRdb, only in-frame clones are kept and a portion is missing. The sample carries about 580,000 clones, 98% recorded once. Positive CCR7 selection of CD45RO-negative cells yielded the naive CD8 cells, and terminally differentiated effector memory CD45RA+ cells were excluded. In its sample, this clone was seen once. The antigen remains unidentified. Germline V gene sequence: CDR1 MGHRA, CDR2 YSYEKL. The J segment lost 5 bases and the V segment lost 1 base, leaving 8 bases of the junction unmatched. CDR3 length equals 15 residues. The genes are TRBV4-1 and TRBJ2-7; TRBD1 matches at 7 bases. The TCR sequence derives from a man aged 25 to 45 in good health. Sequenced input: naive CD8+ T cells sorted from blood. The CDR3 loop reads CASSQVTTGSHEQYF. The CDR3 nucleotides read TGCGCCAGCAGCCAAGTTACGACAGGGAGCCACGAGCAGTACTTC.